Shown below are 20 T cell receptor beta chains from a single sample sequenced in a study of blood T cell repertoires in COVID-19. Sequenced by immunoSEQ multiplex PCR; TCRdb stores in-frame clones only, minus some. The sample has 2,500 to 4,000 clones, approximately 93% seen once. Sequencing used peripheral blood. The receptors were sampled from a human donor in a cohort sampled during active COVID-19.

The rearrangement uses TRBV28 and TRBJ2-2, with D tentatively TRBD1 (6 bases). The V end lost 4 bases, the J end lost 0 bases, and 12 bases lay between the germline ends. Germline values: CDR1 MDHEN, CDR2 SYDVKM. This CDR3 comprises 16 residues. CDR3 sequence: CASSYSGTPNTGELFF. Here the CDR3 DNA reads TGTGCCAGCAGTTATTCCGGGACACCGAACACCGGGGAGCTGTTTTTT.

V is TRBV7-2 and J is TRBJ1-1; 8 bases map to TRBD1. From germline, CDR1 is SGHTA and CDR2 FQGNSA. CDR3 length: 15 residues. V lost 5 bases, J lost 5 bases, and 10 bases stayed unmatched. CDR3 nucleotide sequence: TGTGCCAGCAGCCCGCCAAGGGACAGGAAGACTGAAGCTTTCTTT. Amino acid sequence: CASSPPRDRKTEAFF.

This chain links TRBV21-1 with TRBJ1-1; the D segment call TRBD1 is taken from the table without a DNA check. TRBV21-1 is described as a pseudogene. The CDR3 spans 17 residues. CDR3 region: CASSGPGQNKMNTEAFF. As DNA, the CDR3 is TGTGCCAGCAGCGGGCCCGGACAGAACAAAATGAACACTGAAGCTTTCTTT.

The rearrangement joins TRBV18 to TRBJ2-1; the match to TRBD2 covers 8 bases. Germline CDR1 KGHSH, CDR2 LQKENI. Trimming removed 3 bases from V and 5 bases from J; junction bases left unmatched: 15. This CDR3 has 18 amino acids. The CDR3 bases are TGTGCCAGCTCACCGCGGCCCACGGGGGGGAGCGGGGACAATGAGCAGTTCTTC. Its translation is CASSPRPTGGSGDNEQFF.

The V and J genes are TRBV18 and TRBJ2-1, with D possibly TRBD1 on 6 matching bases. V lost 0 bases to trimming and J lost 3 bases, with 6 bases between them. Germline assignment: CDR1 KGHSH and CDR2 LQKENI. The CDR3 runs 14 residues. This CDR3 reads CASSPPTGYNEQFF. In nucleotides, the CDR3 is TGTGCCAGCTCACCACCGACAGGCTACAATGAGCAGTTCTTC.

The V call is TRBV5-1, the J call TRBJ2-2; 12 nucleotides line up with TRBD1. The CDR3 has 16 amino acids. CDR1 SGHRS and CDR2 YFSETQ come from the germline V gene. With V trimmed by 5 bases and J by 5 bases, 7 bases remained unmatched. CDR3 nucleotide sequence: TGCGCCAGCAGACCCGGGACAGGGGGCAAAACCGGGGAGCTGTTTTTT. Translating it yields CASRPGTGGKTGELFF.

The V gene is TRBV4-1, the J gene TRBJ2-7; 9 nucleotides align to TRBD1. Germline CDR1 and CDR2: MGHRA and YSYEKL. Losses at the gene ends were 4 bases for V and 1 base for J; bases not matched to a gene: 8. There are 16 residues in the CDR3. CDR3 region: CASSLTGTGSSYEQYF. The DNA for the CDR3 is TGCGCCAGCAGCCTGACCGGGACAGGGTCGTCCTACGAGCAGTACTTC.

J is TRBJ1-1 and V is TRBV10-1; D remains ambiguous. Germline assignment: CDR1 WNHNN and CDR2 SYGVQD (reference sequence). The length of the CDR3 is 14 residues. V lost 0 bases, J lost 6 bases, and 11 bases lay in between. CDR3 region: CASSESVTGAEAFF. The CDR3 region has the DNA TGCGCCAGCAGTGAGTCGGTCACCGGGGCTGAAGCTTTCTTT.

The rearrangement links TRBV7-6 to TRBJ2-5; 7 bases agree with TRBD1. The CDR3 extends over 15 amino acids. Germline CDR1 is SGHVS and CDR2 is FNYEAQ. The V segment lost 4 bases and the J segment 5 bases; nucleotides outside the gene matches: 10. CDR3 loop: CASSSMTGPPETQYF. In DNA, the CDR3 is TGTGCCAGCAGCTCTATGACAGGGCCTCCGGAGACCCAGTACTTC.

This rearrangement joins TRBV18 to TRBJ2-3; 9 bases map to TRBD2. The J segment lost 6 bases and the V segment lost 0 bases, leaving 7 bases of the junction unmatched. Germline lookup yields CDR1 KGHSH and CDR2 LQKENI. The CDR3 loop spans 16 amino acids. CDR3 loop: CASSPPSGSNGDTQYF. The CDR3 DNA reads TGTGCCAGCTCACCACCTAGCGGGAGTAACGGGGATACGCAGTATTTT.

The CDR3 is CASSLAKLTGTYEQYF. In nucleotides, the CDR3 is TGTGCCAGCAGCTTGGCTAAGTTGACAGGTACCTACGAGCAGTACTTC. The J gene is TRBJ2-7, the V gene TRBV5-8; D possibly corresponds to TRBD1 (6 bases). Germline V gene data show CDR1 as SGHTS and CDR2 as YDEGEE. The ends were cut back, 0 bases at V and 2 bases at J, with 15 bases in the middle. The CDR3 covers 16 residues.

V and J are TRBV6-5 and TRBJ2-7; 9 bases align to TRBD1. Losses at the gene ends were 6 bases for V and 2 bases for J; bases not matched to a gene: 5. The CDR3 sequence is 14 residues long. Germline values: CDR1 MNHEY, CDR2 SVGAGI. The CDR3 region is CASSWDRAPYEQYF. CDR3 in DNA: TGTGCCAGCAGCTGGGACAGGGCCCCCTACGAGCAGTACTTC.

This clone was seen just once. The J gene is TRBJ1-1, the V gene TRBV7-9; TRBD1 agrees at 7 bases. Germline CDR1 SEHNR, CDR2 FQNEAQ (reference sequence). The CDR3 sequence is 14 residues long. V lost 0 bases and J lost 8; bases outside the gene matches: 6. The CDR3 nucleotides read TGTGCCAGCAGCTTAGCGCTGGGACAGCCAGAAGCTTTCTTT. Its protein is CASSLALGQPEAFF.

This clone was recorded only once. The genes are TRBV6-5 and TRBJ2-6, with 8 nucleotides matching TRBD1. The J segment lost 12 bases and the V segment lost 9 bases, leaving 13 bases of the junction unmatched. Germline V lookup: CDR1 MNHEY, CDR2 SVGAGI. The CDR3 has 14 amino acids. The CDR3 bases are TGTGCCAGTCAGGGGACAGGACGTAGAGGCGTCCTGACTTTC. Amino acid sequence: CASQGTGRRGVLTF.

V gene TRBV7-9 combines with J gene TRBJ2-2; 9 nucleotides line up with TRBD2. Germline V gene lookup returns CDR1 SEHNR and CDR2 FQNEAQ (reference sequence). Trimming took 2 bases from V and 7 from J; bases not matched to a gene: 8. The CDR3 has 16 residues. CDR3 region: CASSLSSSGNYGELFF. CDR3 nucleotides: TGTGCCAGCAGCTTATCATCTAGCGGGAATTACGGGGAGCTGTTTTTT.

The CDR3 protein is CASSSAHRGRQETQYF. The CDR3 bases are TGTGCCAGCAGCTCCGCCCACAGGGGCCGACAAGAGACCCAGTACTTC. The chain is built from TRBV5-4 and TRBJ2-5; 7 nucleotides line up with TRBD1. J gave up 2 bases and V 3 bases, and 10 bases lay outside the gene matches. The CDR3 runs 16 residues. The germline V gene encodes CDR1 SGHNT and CDR2 YYREEE (reference sequence).

Only one count was recorded for this clone. CDR3 DNA: TGTGCCAGCAGCTACCGGGACAGGGGTTTTAGTGAGCAGTTCTTC. Its protein product is CASSYRDRGFSEQFF. The chain is built from TRBV5-4 and TRBJ2-1; 10 bases are shared with TRBD1. The length of the CDR3 is 15 residues. Germline-derived CDR1 and CDR2 are SGHNT and YYREEE (reference sequence). V dropped 3 bases and J dropped 9; count of bases not matched to a gene: 9.

This clone was counted once. The chain recombines TRBV19 with TRBJ2-2; 16 nucleotides agree with TRBD2. The germline gives CDR1 LNHDA, CDR2 SQIVND (reference sequence). Unmatched junction bases numbered 6, after V lost 2 bases and J lost 0 bases. The CDR3 sequence is 20 residues long. In DNA, the CDR3 is TGTGCCAGTAGTATAAGAGGGACTAGCGGGGGGGCCCCGAACACCGGGGAGCTGTTTTTT. It translates to CASSIRGTSGGAPNTGELFF. Full variable domain (outside the CDR3, taken from reference TRBV19 and TRBJ2-2): DGGITQSPKYLFRKEGQNVTLSCEQNLNHDAMYWYRQDPGQGLRLIYYSQIVNDFQKGDIAEGYSVSREKKESFPLTVTSAQKNPTAFYLCASSIRGTSGGAPNTGELFFGEGSRLTVL.

The genes are TRBV4-3 and TRBJ1-1; TRBD1 matches at 8 bases. The J segment lost 0 bases and the V segment lost 8 bases, leaving 11 bases of the junction unmatched. Germline-derived CDR1 and CDR2 are LGHNA and YSLEER. The CDR3 runs 16 residues. CDR3 DNA: TGCGCCAGCCTCCGGGACAGGAGCCTTTTGAACACTGAAGCTTTCTTT. It translates to CASLRDRSLLNTEAFF.

The chain is built from TRBV2 and TRBJ2-1, with D perhaps TRBD1 (5 bases). The CDR3 has 12 residues. V was shortened by 8 bases and J by 3 bases, with 8 bases between the two germline ends. CDR1 and CDR2 from the germline V gene are SNHLY and FYNNEI. CDR3 bases: TGTGCCAGCTCGACAGACTACAATGAGCAGTTCTTC. Its protein product is CASSTDYNEQFF.